Listed below are T cell receptor beta chains from one sample, sequenced in a study of T cells in narcolepsy. The protocol was immunoSEQ multiplex PCR, while the TCRdb copy is restricted to in-frame clones and leaves out a portion. Of some 35,000 clones listed, around four fifths are singletons. The sequenced material came from CD45RA- memory CD4+ T cells from PBMCs. The receptors were sampled from a human donor with narcolepsy. Each CDR3 is given with its conserved first and last residue. The order of the fields is J gene, D gene, clone size, CDR3 length, V gene, CDR3 DNA, CDR3 protein. The D gene is left open where the match is weak. Size is stated for part of the rows, as once, few or many counts, or as a class when the clone is expanded.

J gene: TRBJ1-1
D gene: NA
clone size: few
CDR3 length: 12
V gene: TRBV19
CDR3 DNA: TGTGCCGTCGAGGGCAGATACACTGAAGCTTTCTTT
CDR3 protein: CAVEGRYTEAFF

J gene: TRBJ1-4
D gene: NA
clone size: few
CDR3 length: 16
V gene: TRBV5-4
CDR3 DNA: TGTGCCAGCAGCCACAACCGGGCTGAGGGAAGGGAAAAACTGTTTTTT
CDR3 protein: CASSHNRAEGREKLFF

J gene: TRBJ2-2
D gene: TRBD1
clone size: NA
CDR3 length: 16
V gene: TRBV30
CDR3 DNA: TGTGCCTGGAGTCCGTCATGGACAGGGTCAGTCGGGGAGCTGTTTTTT
CDR3 protein: CAWSPSWTGSVGELFF

J gene: TRBJ2-7
D gene: NA
clone size: NA
CDR3 length: 15
V gene: TRBV5-6
CDR3 DNA: TGTGCCAGCAGCTTGGCCCTCCAAGGCGCCTACGAGCAGTACTTC
CDR3 protein: CASSLALQGAYEQYF

J gene: TRBJ2-5
D gene: TRBD2
clone size: NA
CDR3 length: 14
V gene: TRBV5-1
CDR3 DNA: TGCGCCAGCAGGACTAGCGGGACCCAAGAGACCCAGTACTTC
CDR3 protein: CASRTSGTQETQYF

J gene: TRBJ1-1
D gene: NA
clone size: NA
CDR3 length: 13
V gene: TRBV19
CDR3 DNA: TGTGCCAGTAGTTACACCCTCAACACTGAAGCTTTCTTT
CDR3 protein: CASSYTLNTEAFF

J gene: TRBJ2-2
D gene: NA
clone size: NA
CDR3 length: 14
V gene: TRBV7-2
CDR3 DNA: TGTGCCAGCAGCTTTCTGAAGAACACCGGGGAGCTGTTTTTT
CDR3 protein: CASSFLKNTGELFF

J gene: TRBJ1-3
D gene: NA
clone size: NA
CDR3 length: 14
V gene: TRBV11-2
CDR3 DNA: TGTGCCAGCAGCTTCCGGGACTCTGGAAACACCATATATTTT
CDR3 protein: CASSFRDSGNTIYF

J gene: TRBJ2-1
D gene: NA
clone size: NA
CDR3 length: 15
V gene: TRBV6-5
CDR3 DNA: TGTGCCAGCAGTTTACAGAGAGCTCCCTACAATGAGCAGTTCTTC
CDR3 protein: CASSLQRAPYNEQFF

J gene: TRBJ2-5
D gene: NA
clone size: NA
CDR3 length: 14
V gene: TRBV18
CDR3 DNA: TGTGCCAGCTCACACGCCCAAGGCCAAGAGACCCAGTACTTC
CDR3 protein: CASSHAQGQETQYF

J gene: TRBJ2-1
D gene: TRBD2
clone size: once
CDR3 length: 18
V gene: TRBV7-3
CDR3 DNA: TGTGCCAGCAGCTTTGCGGCTAGCGGGAGGGGCTCCTACAATGAGCAGTTCTTC
CDR3 protein: CASSFAASGRGSYNEQFF

J gene: TRBJ2-1
D gene: NA
clone size: NA
CDR3 length: 15
V gene: TRBV7-2
CDR3 DNA: TGTGCCAGCAGCTTAGAAGCGGAGGTCTACAATGAGCAGTTCTTC
CDR3 protein: CASSLEAEVYNEQFF

J gene: TRBJ2-5
D gene: NA
clone size: few
CDR3 length: 16
V gene: TRBV28
CDR3 DNA: TGTGCCAGCAGTTCCGCGGTGGGGAAGGTGTCAGAGACCCAGTACTTC
CDR3 protein: CASSSAVGKVSETQYF

J gene: TRBJ2-7
D gene: TRBD2
clone size: NA
CDR3 length: 15
V gene: TRBV2
CDR3 DNA: TGTGCCAGCAGTCGGACTAGCGGGGGAGGGGACGAGCAGTACTTC
CDR3 protein: CASSRTSGGGDEQYF

J gene: TRBJ1-2
D gene: NA
clone size: NA
CDR3 length: 15
V gene: TRBV7-3
CDR3 DNA: TGTGCCAGCAGCTCGTACCTCAGGGAATCCTATGGCTACACCTTC
CDR3 protein: CASSSYLRESYGYTF

J gene: TRBJ2-1
D gene: NA
clone size: NA
CDR3 length: 15
V gene: TRBV5-1
CDR3 DNA: TGCGCCAGCAGCTCGCCTAAAACAGGATCCAATGAGCAGTTCTTC
CDR3 protein: CASSSPKTGSNEQFF

J gene: TRBJ2-1
D gene: NA
clone size: NA
CDR3 length: 13
V gene: TRBV7-7
CDR3 DNA: TGTGCCAGCAGCTTAGCAGAGGCGGATGAGCAGTTCTTC
CDR3 protein: CASSLAEADEQFF

J gene: TRBJ1-5
D gene: NA
clone size: NA
CDR3 length: 13
V gene: TRBV6-1
CDR3 DNA: TGTGCCAGCGGGAGGCAGGGGAATCAGCCCCAGCATTTT
CDR3 protein: CASGRQGNQPQHF

J gene: TRBJ2-1
D gene: NA
clone size: NA
CDR3 length: 13
V gene: TRBV7-6
CDR3 DNA: TGTGCCAGCAGCGCGAGAGGGTCCAGTGAGCAGTTCTTC
CDR3 protein: CASSARGSSEQFF

J gene: TRBJ2-7
D gene: NA
clone size: medium-sized
CDR3 length: 14
V gene: TRBV6-6
CDR3 DNA: TGTGCCAGCAGTCCCGCAGGGTACACCTACGAGCAGTACTTC
CDR3 protein: CASSPAGYTYEQYF

J gene: TRBJ2-6
D gene: NA
clone size: NA
CDR3 length: 17
V gene: TRBV6-1
CDR3 DNA: TGTGCCAGCAGTGAATCCGGGCCGCGCTCTGGGGCCAACGTCCTGACTTTC
CDR3 protein: CASSESGPRSGANVLTF

J gene: TRBJ2-7
D gene: TRBD1
clone size: NA
CDR3 length: 15
V gene: TRBV18
CDR3 DNA: TGTGCCAGCTCACCGGGACAGAGCATCAGCTACGAGCAGTACTTC
CDR3 protein: CASSPGQSISYEQYF

J gene: TRBJ1-4
D gene: NA
clone size: NA
CDR3 length: 16
V gene: TRBV4-3
CDR3 DNA: TGCGCCAGCAGCCAATTACTAACAGGGTCGAATGAAAAACTGTTTTTT
CDR3 protein: CASSQLLTGSNEKLFF

J gene: TRBJ2-5
D gene: TRBD1
clone size: NA
CDR3 length: 16
V gene: TRBV5-6
CDR3 DNA: TGTGCCAGCAGCTTGACTGGACAGGGCGAGGAAGAGACCCAGTACTTC
CDR3 protein: CASSLTGQGEEETQYF

J gene: TRBJ2-2
D gene: TRBD1
clone size: once
CDR3 length: 16
V gene: TRBV5-4
CDR3 DNA: TGTGCCAGCAGCGAGGGACAGGGGGCGAACACCGGGGAGCTGTTTTTT
CDR3 protein: CASSEGQGANTGELFF

J gene: TRBJ1-5
D gene: NA
clone size: NA
CDR3 length: 13
V gene: TRBV30
CDR3 DNA: TGTGCCTGCAACCCCGGAGGCAATCAGCCCCAGCATTTT
CDR3 protein: CACNPGGNQPQHF

J gene: TRBJ1-4
D gene: NA
clone size: NA
CDR3 length: 12
V gene: TRBV30
CDR3 DNA: TGTGCCTGGAGACCCGGAGGGGAAAAACTGTTTTTT
CDR3 protein: CAWRPGGEKLFF